These T cell receptor beta chains were read from a single sample in a study of blood T cells in healthy people across ages. TCRdb ran MiXCR on the 5' RACE reads and lists one entry per CDR3 protein. The data contain around 1,500,000 distinct CDR3 sequences, roughly 27% of them singletons. Input material: blood. The receptor set was obtained from a woman in her thirties in good health. CDR3s include the opening cysteine and the closing phenylalanine or tryptophan. D genes are given only for firm matches. Clone size, where shown, is once, few, many, or a class for clones that have expanded.

size	D	J	V	DNA	CDR3
NA	NA	TRBJ1-1	TRBV29-1	TGCAGCACTCTTTTGGGGGGCACTGAAGCTTTCTTT	CSTLLGGTEAFF
few	NA	TRBJ1-6	TRBV28	TGTGCCAGCAGCAGGGTTCGGGATTCACCCCTCCACTTT	CASSRVRDSPLHF
many	NA	TRBJ2-7	TRBV5-1	TGCGCCAGCAGCTTGGGGGTAGCTGGCGGCTACGAGCAGTACTTC	CASSLGVAGGYEQYF
NA	TRBD1	TRBJ1-2	TRBV5-6	TGTGCCAGCAGCTTCTCGACAGGGTGGATCGATGGCTACACCTTC	CASSFSTGWIDGYTF
NA	NA	TRBJ1-6	TRBV27	TGTGCCAGCAGTTTTGGTTCCTTTTCACCCCTCCACTTT	CASSFGSFSPLHF
few	TRBD2	TRBJ2-4	TRBV28	TGTGCCAGCAGTTTCGTACTAGCGGGTGGGTTGGCCAAAAACATTCAGTACTTC	CASSFVLAGGLAKNIQYF
NA	NA	TRBJ2-2	TRBV2	TGTGCCAGCAGGGGATTAAGAACCCTCACCGGGGAGCTGTTTTTT	CASRGLRTLTGELFF
NA	NA	TRBJ1-2	TRBV2	TGTGCCAGCGCTGGACCTCTTAGGGGCTACACCTTC	CASAGPLRGYTF
NA	NA	TRBJ1-1	TRBV2	TGTGCCAGCACCCTGGACAGTATGAACACTGAAGCTTTCTTT	CASTLDSMNTEAFF
NA	TRBD2	TRBJ2-5	TRBV2	TGTGCCAGCGGGCAGCGGGAGGCCAGGGAGACCCAGTACTTC	CASGQREARETQYF
few	TRBD2	TRBJ2-3	TRBV6-5	TGTGCCAGCAGTCACCTCCGGGCTAGCGGTATACCTAGCACAGATACACAGTATTTT	CASSHLRASGIPSTDTQYF